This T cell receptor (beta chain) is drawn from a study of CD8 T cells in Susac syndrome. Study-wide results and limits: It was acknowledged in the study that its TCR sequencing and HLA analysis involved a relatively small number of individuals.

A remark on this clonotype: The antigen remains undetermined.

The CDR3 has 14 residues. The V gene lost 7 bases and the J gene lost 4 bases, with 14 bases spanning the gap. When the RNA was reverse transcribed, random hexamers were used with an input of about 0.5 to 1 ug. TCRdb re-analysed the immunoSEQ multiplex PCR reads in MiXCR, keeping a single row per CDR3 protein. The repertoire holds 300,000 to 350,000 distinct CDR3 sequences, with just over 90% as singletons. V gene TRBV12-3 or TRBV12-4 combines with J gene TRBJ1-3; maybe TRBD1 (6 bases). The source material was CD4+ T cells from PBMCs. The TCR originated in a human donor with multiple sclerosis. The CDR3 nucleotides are TGTGCCAGCACCCAACAGGGAAGAGGAAACACCATATATTTT. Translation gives CASTQQGRGNTIYF.